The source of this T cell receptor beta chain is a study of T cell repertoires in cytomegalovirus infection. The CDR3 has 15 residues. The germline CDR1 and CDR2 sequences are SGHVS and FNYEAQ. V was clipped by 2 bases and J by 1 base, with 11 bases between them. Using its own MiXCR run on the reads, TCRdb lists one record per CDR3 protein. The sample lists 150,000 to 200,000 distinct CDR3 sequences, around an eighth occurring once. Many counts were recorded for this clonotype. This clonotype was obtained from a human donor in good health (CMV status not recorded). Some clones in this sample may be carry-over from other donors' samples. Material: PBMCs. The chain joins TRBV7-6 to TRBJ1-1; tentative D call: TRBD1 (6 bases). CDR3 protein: CASSLFVGGNTEAFF. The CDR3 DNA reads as TGTGCCAGCAGCTTATTCGTAGGGGGGAACACTGAAGCTTTCTTT.